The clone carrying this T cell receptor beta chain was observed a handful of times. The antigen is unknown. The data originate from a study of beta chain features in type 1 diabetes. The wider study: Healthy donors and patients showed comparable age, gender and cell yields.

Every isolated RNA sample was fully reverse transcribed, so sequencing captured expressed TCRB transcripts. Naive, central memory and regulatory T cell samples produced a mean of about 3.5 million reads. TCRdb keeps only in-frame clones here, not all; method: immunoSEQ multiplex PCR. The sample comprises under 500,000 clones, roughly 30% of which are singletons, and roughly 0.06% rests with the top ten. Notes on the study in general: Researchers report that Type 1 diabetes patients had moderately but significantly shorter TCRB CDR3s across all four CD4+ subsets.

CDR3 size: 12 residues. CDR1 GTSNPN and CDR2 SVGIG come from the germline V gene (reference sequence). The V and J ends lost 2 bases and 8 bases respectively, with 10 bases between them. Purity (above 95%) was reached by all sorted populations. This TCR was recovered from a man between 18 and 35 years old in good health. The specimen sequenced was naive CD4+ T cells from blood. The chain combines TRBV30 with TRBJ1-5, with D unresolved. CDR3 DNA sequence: TGTGCCTGGAGTAAAGGTCTTGAGCCCCAGCATTTT. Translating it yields CAWSKGLEPQHF.